A selection of T cell receptor beta chains follows, all from one sample in a study of T cells in Graves' hyperthyroidism and ophthalmopathy. MiXCR, run by TCRdb on the multiplex PCR reads, gives a single entry per CDR3 protein. The sample comprises around 350,000 distinct CDR3 sequences, around a sixth of which are singletons, and around a quarter rests with the top ten. The sample taken for sequencing was blood. Every receptor here comes from a woman in her late teens or twenties with Graves' hyperthyroidism that later progressed to Graves' ophthalmopathy. Each CDR3 is given with its conserved first and last residue. The D gene is left open where the match is weak. Clone size is stated in some rows and not others, as once, few, many or a class when expanded.

d_gene	v_gene	abundance	j_gene	CDR3nt	CDR3aa
NA	TRBV18	many	TRBJ2-5	TGTGCCAGCTCACCTTTCGACCCCCCAGAGACCCAGTACTTC	CASSPFDPPETQYF
NA	TRBV19	few	TRBJ1-2	TGTGCCAGTAGTATTGCGACAGCTAACTATGGCTACACCTTC	CASSIATANYGYTF
NA	TRBV19	few	TRBJ2-3	TGTGCCAGCCAAGCCGCGGTAGGCCACACAGATACGCAGTATTTT	CASQAAVGHTDTQYF
NA	TRBV28	NA	TRBJ2-5	TGTGCCAGCAGCTCACCCCATAGGTGGGGACAAGAGGCCCAGTACTTC	CASSSPHRWGQEAQYF
NA	TRBV11-2	many	TRBJ2-7	TGTGCCAGCAGCTTAAGGGGGGGCGGCGACTACGAGCAGTACTTC	CASSLRGGGDYEQYF
TRBD2	TRBV28	few	TRBJ2-5	TGTGCCAGCACCCAACAACCGGGACTAAAAGGGGAGACCCAGTACTTC	CASTQQPGLKGETQYF
TRBD2	TRBV7-2	NA	TRBJ2-5	TGTGCCAGCAGCTCCCTAGCGGGAGATGAGACCCAGTACTTC	CASSSLAGDETQYF
TRBD1	TRBV25-1	NA	TRBJ2-7	TGTGCCAGCAGTCAAGGACAGGGGGTGCCCTACGAGCAGTACTTC	CASSQGQGVPYEQYF
NA	TRBV7-8	many	TRBJ2-1	TGTGCCAGCAGCGCACTAGGCCCCGCTTACAATGAGCAGTTCTTC	CASSALGPAYNEQFF
NA	TRBV20-1	many	TRBJ2-7	TGCAGTGCTAGTGGACCGGGCCGTCGGCTAGTTTTTTACGAGCAGTACTTC	CSASGPGRRLVFYEQYF
TRBD2	TRBV7-6	many	TRBJ2-3	TGTGCCAGCAGCCCTACTAGCGGGAGTCGAGATACGCAGTATTTT	CASSPTSGSRDTQYF
TRBD1	TRBV12-3/TRBV12-4	few	TRBJ1-1	TGTGCCAGCAGGGACAGGGCAGCGACTGAAGCTTTCTTT	CASRDRAATEAFF
NA	TRBV5-1	few	TRBJ1-2	TGCGCCAGCAGCCTAGACCCAAACTATGGCTACACCTTC	CASSLDPNYGYTF
TRBD2	TRBV5-1	few	TRBJ2-5	TGCGCCAGCAGCCCATCAGCGGGAGAAGGATGGGAGACCCAGTACTTC	CASSPSAGEGWETQYF
TRBD2	TRBV4-3	few	TRBJ2-7	TGCGCCAGCAGCCAAGAAGCGGGGACCGCCTACGAGCAGTACTTC	CASSQEAGTAYEQYF
NA	TRBV27	NA	TRBJ1-4	TGTGCCAGCAGTCCGAGGGCGGGGGTAGGTGAAAAACTGTTTTTT	CASSPRAGVGEKLFF
NA	TRBV20-1	many	TRBJ2-7	TGCAGTGCCACACAGCTAAGACAGGAATCTTACTCCTACGAGCAGTACTTC	CSATQLRQESYSYEQYF
NA	TRBV20-1	few	TRBJ1-5	TGCAGCGTCCAAACGCGGGCCTCCAATCAGCCCCAGCATTTT	CSVQTRASNQPQHF
NA	TRBV3-1	many	TRBJ2-2	TGTGCCAGCAGCGAAGCTCCAGGGACCGGGGAGCTGTTTTTT	CASSEAPGTGELFF
TRBD2	TRBV3-1	NA	TRBJ2-1	TGTGCCAGCAGCCCGGGACTAGCGGGATATGAGCAGTTCTTC	CASSPGLAGYEQFF
NA	TRBV10-1	few	TRBJ2-1	TGCGCCAGCAGTAAATCTGTGCTAGGGGAGCAGTTCTTC	CASSKSVLGEQFF
TRBD1	TRBV7-9	many	TRBJ1-5	TGTGCCAGCAGTAGGACAGGGGGTGGCAATCAGCCCCAGCATTTT	CASSRTGGGNQPQHF
NA	TRBV29-1	NA	TRBJ1-1	TGCAGCGTCGCCTCGGGGGACACTGAAGCTTTCTTT	CSVASGDTEAFF
NA	TRBV27	many	TRBJ2-3	TGTGCCAGCAGTTCGGGACTCATAACAGATACGCAGTATTTT	CASSSGLITDTQYF
NA	TRBV27	many	TRBJ2-1	TGTGCCAGCAGTGTTCTAGGGACCAACAATGAGCAGTTCTTC	CASSVLGTNNEQFF
NA	TRBV2	NA	TRBJ2-2	TGTGCCAGCAGTGGGACAGCTCTCACCGGGGAGCTGTTTTTT	CASSGTALTGELFF
TRBD1	TRBV28	many	TRBJ2-7	TGTGCCAGCAGTTTAGCCCCCGCGACAGGGGGCAACGAGCAGTACTTC	CASSLAPATGGNEQYF
NA	TRBV7-8	many	TRBJ2-7	TGTGCCAGCAGCTTAGGAGCGGGTGCTAGCTCCTACGAGCAGTACTTC	CASSLGAGASSYEQYF
NA	TRBV28	many	TRBJ2-5	TGTGCCAGCACCGGAGCGGGACAAGGAGAGACCCAGTACTTC	CASTGAGQGETQYF
NA	TRBV28	many	TRBJ1-2	TGTGCCAGCTCCCCCAGGCGAAACTATGGCTACACCTTC	CASSPRRNYGYTF
NA	TRBV20-1	many	TRBJ2-3	TGCAGTGCTAGGGACTTCGATTATGAGCCCTTAAATACGCAGTATTTT	CSARDFDYEPLNTQYF
NA	TRBV27	many	TRBJ2-1	TGTGCCAGCGGGACACCAACACGTAGGGGACCCAATGAGCAGTTCTTC	CASGTPTRRGPNEQFF